The clone carrying this T cell receptor (beta chain) was recorded once. Deletions cut 6 bases from V and 9 bases from J, with 15 bases between. The length of the CDR3 is 13 residues. The V gene's germline CDR1 is MNHEY and CDR2 SVGAGI. The sample comes from a study of blood T cell repertoires in COVID-19. Study-wide context: COVID-19 samples, acute and convalescent, were from the United States, Italy and Spain. Nucleic acid was either cDNA or gDNA, and it came from T cells, B-cell-depleted T cells, or PBMCs.

As handled by the study authors: Researchers report that nucleated cell counts were estimated from reference gene primer amplification. The assay was immunoSEQ multiplex PCR, and TCRdb's table has in-frame clones only and misses some. Clone size and V and J calls were adopted from that table, with D and trimming inferred from the DNA. The profile covers 200,000 to 250,000 clones, with around four fifths appearing a single time and about a sixth taken by the ten largest. J is TRBJ2-1 and V is TRBV6-5; D may be TRBD2 (5 bases). The TCR sequence derives from a woman of 80 years or more with active or convalescent COVID-19. The specimen sequenced was peripheral blood. The CDR3 loop is CASRRDYSSEQFF. DNA for the CDR3: TGTGCCAGCAGACGCGACTATAGCAGTGAGCAGTTCTTC.